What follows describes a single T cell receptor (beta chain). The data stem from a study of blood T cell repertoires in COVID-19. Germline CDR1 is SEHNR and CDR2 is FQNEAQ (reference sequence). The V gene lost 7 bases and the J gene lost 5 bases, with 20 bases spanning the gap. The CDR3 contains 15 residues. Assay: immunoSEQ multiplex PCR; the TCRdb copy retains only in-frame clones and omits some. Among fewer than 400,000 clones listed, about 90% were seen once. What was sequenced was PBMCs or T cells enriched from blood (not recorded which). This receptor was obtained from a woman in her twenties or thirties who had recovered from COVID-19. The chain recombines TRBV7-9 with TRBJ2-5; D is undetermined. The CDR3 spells CASTPYGAAGETQYF. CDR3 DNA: TGTGCCAGCACCCCCTATGGAGCCGCTGGTGAGACCCAGTACTTC. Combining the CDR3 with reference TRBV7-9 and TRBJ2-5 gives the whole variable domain DTGVSQNPRHKITKRGQNVTFRCDPISEHNRLYWYRQTLGQGPEFLTYFQNEAQLEKSRLLSDRFSAERPKGSFSTLEIQRTEQGDSAMYLCASTPYGAAGETQYFGPGTRLLVL.